A single sample is the source of the 9 T cell receptor beta chains below, sequenced in a study of T cell repertoires in cytomegalovirus infection. Antigens of these TCRs are unknown. TCRdb recomputed calls from the reads with MiXCR, one row per CDR3 protein. The sample contains 750,000 to 950,000 distinct CDR3 sequences, about 29% of which appear only once. The sequencing used cultured CD8+ T cells from PBMCs, collected from culture after CMV antigen stimulation. These TCRs come from a human donor in good health (CMV status not recorded). Some clones in this sample may be carry-over from other donors' samples.

The chain links TRBV6-2 or TRBV6-3 to TRBJ2-7; TRBD1 matches at 7 bases. CDR1 MNHEY and CDR2 SVGEGT come from the germline V gene. The CDR3 sequence is 16 residues long. J lost 5 bases, V lost 5 bases, and 15 bases had no gene match. CDR3 DNA: TGTGCCAGCAGTCATACACCGGGACAGCTGCACGACGAGCAGTACTTC. Its translation is CASSHTPGQLHDEQYF.

The V gene is TRBV20-1, the J gene TRBJ1-4; TRBD1 is a possible D gene (5 bases). The CDR3 length is 17 residues. CDR1 is DFQATT, CDR2 SNEGSKA, per germline (reference sequence). V was trimmed by 0 bases and J by 5 bases, leaving 19 bases between them. The CDR3 loop reads CSARDLRQGGRNEKLFF. CDR3 DNA: TGCAGTGCTAGAGATCTGAGGCAGGGAGGTCGGAATGAAAAACTGTTTTTT.

As DNA, the CDR3 is TGTGCCAGCGGACACGGACGGCGGGTCTACGAGCAGTACTTC. Translating it yields CASGHGRRVYEQYF. This chain joins TRBV5-4 and TRBJ2-7; D is tentatively TRBD1 or TRBD2 (5 bases each). Trimming shortened V by 7 bases and J by 3 bases, and 17 bases separated the two germline ends. The germline V gene has CDR1 SGHNT and CDR2 YYREEE (reference sequence). CDR3 length: 14 amino acids.

The V and J genes are TRBV5-4 and TRBJ1-6, with 9 bases matching TRBD1. The CDR3 consists of 18 residues. V lost 5 bases, J lost 7 bases, and 16 bases stayed unmatched. The V gene's germline CDR1 is SGHNT and CDR2 YYREEE (reference sequence). This CDR3 is CASSYRDRVHFTNSPLHF. Here the CDR3 DNA reads TGTGCCAGCAGTTACCGGGACAGGGTTCATTTTACCAATTCACCCCTCCACTTT.

The rearrangement joins TRBV28 to TRBJ2-7; no clear D gene. Germline V gene lookup returns CDR1 MDHEN and CDR2 SYDVKM. With 2 bases removed from V and 2 bases from J, the gap between germline ends came to 4 bases. This CDR3 has 12 amino acids. CDR3 residues: CASSLPPYEQYV. CDR3 nucleotides: TGTGCCAGCAGTTTACCACCCTACGAGCAGTACGTC.

In its sample, this clonotype was seen a few times. The V gene is TRBV6-1, the J gene TRBJ2-3, with D perhaps TRBD1 or TRBD2 (5 bases each). CDR3 length: 16 amino acids. With 3 bases removed from V and 3 bases from J, the gap between germline ends came to 16 bases. Germline V gives CDR1 MNHNS, CDR2 SASEGT. The CDR3 is CASSETGASPTDTQYF. In nucleotides, the CDR3 is TGTGCCAGCAGTGAGACTGGGGCTAGCCCGACAGATACGCAGTATTTT.

This chain connects TRBV6-8 to TRBJ2-1, with 7 bases that match TRBD1. V dropped 4 bases and J dropped 1; count of bases not matched to a gene: 19. CDR1 and CDR2 (germline): MNHGY, SAAAGT. This CDR3 has 20 amino acids. The CDR3 sequence: CASSFDRAHPLPASYNEQFF. The CDR3 DNA is TGTGCCAGCAGTTTCGACAGGGCACACCCACTCCCCGCATCCTACAATGAGCAGTTCTTC.

V usage is TRBV20-1 and J usage is TRBJ2-5, with TRBD2 as a possible D gene (6 bases). Germline lookup yields CDR1 DFQATT and CDR2 SNEGSKA (reference sequence). CDR3 size: 16 residues. The CDR3 reads CAARDRFGSGQETQYF. The CDR3 DNA sequence: TGCGCCGCAAGGGACCGGTTCGGTAGCGGACAAGAGACCCAGTACTTC.

This clonotype was detected only a few times. The chain has TRBV2 and TRBJ1-1; D may be TRBD1 (5 bases). V lost 3 bases, J lost 1 base, and 12 bases lay in between. Germline V gene lookup returns CDR1 SNHLY and CDR2 FYNNEI. This CDR3 is built from 15 residues. For the CDR3, the DNA is TGTGCCAGCAGTGATCCCCTAACAGGGAACACTGAAGCTTTCTTT. Its translation: CASSDPLTGNTEAFF.